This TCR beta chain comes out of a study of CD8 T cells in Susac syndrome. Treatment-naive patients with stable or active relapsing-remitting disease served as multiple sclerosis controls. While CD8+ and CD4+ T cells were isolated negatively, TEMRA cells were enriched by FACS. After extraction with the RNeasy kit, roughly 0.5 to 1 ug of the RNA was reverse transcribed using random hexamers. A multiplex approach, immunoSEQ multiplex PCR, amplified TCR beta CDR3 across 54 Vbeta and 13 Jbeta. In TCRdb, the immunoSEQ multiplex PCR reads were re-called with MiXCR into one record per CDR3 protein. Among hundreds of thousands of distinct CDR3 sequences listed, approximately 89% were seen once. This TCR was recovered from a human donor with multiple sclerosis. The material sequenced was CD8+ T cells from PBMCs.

The CDR3 protein is CATSTDRDNEQFF. In nucleotides, the CDR3 is TGTGCCACCAGCACGGACAGGGACAATGAGCAGTTCTTC. This chain connects TRBV15 to TRBJ2-1; 8 bases match TRBD1. With V trimmed by 4 bases and J by 5 bases, 1 base remained unmatched. The CDR3 runs 13 residues. The V gene's germline CDR1 is LNHNV and CDR2 YYDKDF (reference sequence).